The present TCR beta chain was sequenced within a study of molecular identifiers for immune sequencing clone quantification. General study points: Clones above 20 RNA copies held over 97% of effector molecules, under 1% in naive cells. For highly expanded clones, sizes could be underestimated when identical TCR molecules share a barcode.

RNA fractions of 10%, 30% or 50% and roughly 17,000 to 1,100,000 sorted cells were the source of naive CD8 libraries. A note on this clonotype: Its specificity is not known. Mismatch with germline at one junction end may stem from a read error.

Generation of bulk TCR libraries relied on previously described methods and listed TCR primers. TCRdb re-analysed the PCR reads in MiXCR, keeping a single row per CDR3 protein. This sample has over 550,000 distinct CDR3 sequences; around 25% occur once, and the top ten carry about 0.78%. In germline, CDR1 is MNHEY, CDR2 SMNVEV (reference sequence). This CDR3 has 15 amino acids. The V call is TRBV27, the J call TRBJ2-7, with 7 bases matching TRBD1. Sequenced sample: naive CD8+ T cells from blood, with Jurkat cell RNA spiked in. Subset reported: FACS-sorted CD8+CD4-CCR7+CD45RA+ naive T cells. This clonotype was obtained from a human donor in good health. Some libraries in this study had Jurkat cell RNA spiked in. CDR3 nucleotide sequence: TGTGCGAGCAGCTCCGGGACAGCAAGAACCTACGAGCAGTACTTC. Its translation: CASSSGTARTYEQYF.